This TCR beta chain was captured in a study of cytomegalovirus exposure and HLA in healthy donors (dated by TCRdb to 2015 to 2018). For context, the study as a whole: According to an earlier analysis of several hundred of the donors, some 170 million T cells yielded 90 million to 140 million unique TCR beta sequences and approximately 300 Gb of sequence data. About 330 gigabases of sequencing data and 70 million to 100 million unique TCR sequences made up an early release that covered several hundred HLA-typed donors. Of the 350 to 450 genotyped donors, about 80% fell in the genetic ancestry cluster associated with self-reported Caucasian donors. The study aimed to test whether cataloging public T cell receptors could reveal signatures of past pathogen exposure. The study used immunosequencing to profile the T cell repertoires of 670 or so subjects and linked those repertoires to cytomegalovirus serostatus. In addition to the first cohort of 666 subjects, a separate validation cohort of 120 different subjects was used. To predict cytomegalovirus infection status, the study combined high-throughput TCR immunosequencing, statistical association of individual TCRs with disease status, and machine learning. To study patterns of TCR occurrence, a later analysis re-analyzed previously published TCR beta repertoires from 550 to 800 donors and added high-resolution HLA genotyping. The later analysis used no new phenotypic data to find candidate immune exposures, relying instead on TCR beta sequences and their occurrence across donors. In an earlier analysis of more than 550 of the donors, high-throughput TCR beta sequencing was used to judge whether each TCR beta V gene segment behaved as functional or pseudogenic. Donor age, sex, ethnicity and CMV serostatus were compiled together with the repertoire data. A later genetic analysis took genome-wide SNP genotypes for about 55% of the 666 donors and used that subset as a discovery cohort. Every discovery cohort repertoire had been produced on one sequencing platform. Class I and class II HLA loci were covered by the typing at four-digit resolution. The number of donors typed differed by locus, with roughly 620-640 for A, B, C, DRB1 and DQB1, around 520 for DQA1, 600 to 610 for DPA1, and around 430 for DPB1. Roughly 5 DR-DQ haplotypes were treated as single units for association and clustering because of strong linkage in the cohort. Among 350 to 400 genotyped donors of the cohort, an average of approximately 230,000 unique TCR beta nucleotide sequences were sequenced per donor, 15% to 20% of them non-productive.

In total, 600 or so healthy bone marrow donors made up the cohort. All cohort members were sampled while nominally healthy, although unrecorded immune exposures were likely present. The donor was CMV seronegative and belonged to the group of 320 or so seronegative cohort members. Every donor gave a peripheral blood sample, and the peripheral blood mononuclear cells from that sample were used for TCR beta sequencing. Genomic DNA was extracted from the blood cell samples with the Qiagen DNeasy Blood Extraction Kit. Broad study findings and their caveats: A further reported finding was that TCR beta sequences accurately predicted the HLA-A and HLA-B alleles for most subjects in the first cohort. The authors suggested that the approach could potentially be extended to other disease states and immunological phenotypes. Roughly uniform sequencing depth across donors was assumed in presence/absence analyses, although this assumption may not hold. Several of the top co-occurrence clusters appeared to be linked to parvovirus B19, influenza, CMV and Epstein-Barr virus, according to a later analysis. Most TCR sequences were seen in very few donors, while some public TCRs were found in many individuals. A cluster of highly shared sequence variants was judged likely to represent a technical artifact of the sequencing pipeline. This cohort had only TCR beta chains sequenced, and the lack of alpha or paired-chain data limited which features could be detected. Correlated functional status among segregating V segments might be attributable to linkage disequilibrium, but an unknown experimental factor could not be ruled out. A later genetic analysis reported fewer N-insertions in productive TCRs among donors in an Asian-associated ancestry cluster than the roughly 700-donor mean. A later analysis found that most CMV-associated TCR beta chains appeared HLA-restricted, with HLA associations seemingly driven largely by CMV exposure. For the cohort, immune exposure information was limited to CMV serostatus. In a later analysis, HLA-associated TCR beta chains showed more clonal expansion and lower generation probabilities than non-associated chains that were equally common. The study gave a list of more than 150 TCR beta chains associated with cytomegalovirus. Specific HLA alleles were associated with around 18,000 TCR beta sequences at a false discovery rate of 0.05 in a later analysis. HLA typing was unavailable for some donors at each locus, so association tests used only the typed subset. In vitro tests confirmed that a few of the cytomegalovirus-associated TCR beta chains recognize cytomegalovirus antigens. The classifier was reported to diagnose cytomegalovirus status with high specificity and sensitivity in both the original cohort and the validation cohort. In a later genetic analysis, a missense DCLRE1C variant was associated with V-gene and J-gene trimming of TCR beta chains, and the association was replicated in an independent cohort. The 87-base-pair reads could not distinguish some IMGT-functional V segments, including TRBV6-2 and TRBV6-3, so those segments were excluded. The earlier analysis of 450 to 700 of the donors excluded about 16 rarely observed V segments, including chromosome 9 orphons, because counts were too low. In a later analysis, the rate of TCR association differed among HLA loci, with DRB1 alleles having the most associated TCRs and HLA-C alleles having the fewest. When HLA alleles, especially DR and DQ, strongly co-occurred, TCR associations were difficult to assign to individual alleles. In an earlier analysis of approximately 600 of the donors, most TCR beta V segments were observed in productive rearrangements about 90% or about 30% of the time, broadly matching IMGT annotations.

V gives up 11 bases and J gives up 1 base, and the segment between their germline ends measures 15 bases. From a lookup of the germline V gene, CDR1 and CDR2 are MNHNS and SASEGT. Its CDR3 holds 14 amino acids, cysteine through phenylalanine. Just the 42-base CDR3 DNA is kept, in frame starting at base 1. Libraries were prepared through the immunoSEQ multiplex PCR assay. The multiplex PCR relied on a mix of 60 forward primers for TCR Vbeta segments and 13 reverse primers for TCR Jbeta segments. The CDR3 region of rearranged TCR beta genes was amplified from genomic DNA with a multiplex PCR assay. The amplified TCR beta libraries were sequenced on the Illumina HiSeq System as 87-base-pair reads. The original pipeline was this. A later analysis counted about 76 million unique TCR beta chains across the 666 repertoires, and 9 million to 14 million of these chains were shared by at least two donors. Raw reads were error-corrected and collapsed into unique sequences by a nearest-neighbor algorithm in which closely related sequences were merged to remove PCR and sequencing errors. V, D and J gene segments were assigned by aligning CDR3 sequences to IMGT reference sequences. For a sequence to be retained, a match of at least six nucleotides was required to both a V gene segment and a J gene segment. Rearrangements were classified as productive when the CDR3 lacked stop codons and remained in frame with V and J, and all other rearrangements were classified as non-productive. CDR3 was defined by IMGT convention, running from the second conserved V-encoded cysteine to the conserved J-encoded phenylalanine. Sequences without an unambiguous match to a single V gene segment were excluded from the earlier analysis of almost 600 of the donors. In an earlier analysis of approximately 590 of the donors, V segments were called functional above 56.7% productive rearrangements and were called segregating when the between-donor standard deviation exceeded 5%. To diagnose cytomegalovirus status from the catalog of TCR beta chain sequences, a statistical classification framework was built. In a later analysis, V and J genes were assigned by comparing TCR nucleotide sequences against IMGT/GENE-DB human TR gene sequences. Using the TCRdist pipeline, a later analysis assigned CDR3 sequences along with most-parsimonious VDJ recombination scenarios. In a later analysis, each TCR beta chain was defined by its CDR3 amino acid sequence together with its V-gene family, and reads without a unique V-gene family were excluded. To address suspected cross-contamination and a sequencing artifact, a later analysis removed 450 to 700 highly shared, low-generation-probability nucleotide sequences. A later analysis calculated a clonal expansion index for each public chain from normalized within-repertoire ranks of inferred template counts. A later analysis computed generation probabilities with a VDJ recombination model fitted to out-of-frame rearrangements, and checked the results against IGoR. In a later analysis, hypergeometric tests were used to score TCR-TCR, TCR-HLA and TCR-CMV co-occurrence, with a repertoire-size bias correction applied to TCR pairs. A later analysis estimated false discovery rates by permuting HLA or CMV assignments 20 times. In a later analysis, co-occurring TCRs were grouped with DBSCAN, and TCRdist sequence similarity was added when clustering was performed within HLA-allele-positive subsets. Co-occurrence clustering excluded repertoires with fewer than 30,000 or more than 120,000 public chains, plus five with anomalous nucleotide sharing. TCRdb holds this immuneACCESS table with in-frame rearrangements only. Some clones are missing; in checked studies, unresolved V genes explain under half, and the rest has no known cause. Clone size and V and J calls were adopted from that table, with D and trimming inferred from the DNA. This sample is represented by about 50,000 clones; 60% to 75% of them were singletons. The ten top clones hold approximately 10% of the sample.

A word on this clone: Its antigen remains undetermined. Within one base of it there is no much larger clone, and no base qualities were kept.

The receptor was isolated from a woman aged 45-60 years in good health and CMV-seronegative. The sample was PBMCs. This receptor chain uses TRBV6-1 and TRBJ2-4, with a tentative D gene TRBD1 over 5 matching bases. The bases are TGTGCCTCGGACACCCCTGGGGCCAAAAACATTCAGTACTTC. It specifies CASDTPGAKNIQYF.